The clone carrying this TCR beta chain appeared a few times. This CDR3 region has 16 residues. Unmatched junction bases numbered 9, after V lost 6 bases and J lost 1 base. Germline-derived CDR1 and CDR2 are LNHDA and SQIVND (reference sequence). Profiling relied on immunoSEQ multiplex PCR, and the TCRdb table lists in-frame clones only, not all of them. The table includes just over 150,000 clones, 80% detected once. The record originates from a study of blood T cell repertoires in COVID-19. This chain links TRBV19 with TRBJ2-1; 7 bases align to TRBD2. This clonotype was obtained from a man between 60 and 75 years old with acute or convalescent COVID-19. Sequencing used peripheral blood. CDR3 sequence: CASRKTHSGSYNEQFF. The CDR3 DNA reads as TGTGCCAGTAGGAAGACCCATAGCGGGTCCTACAATGAGCAGTTCTTC.